This TCR beta chain was identified in a study of shared clonotypes between healthy human individuals. The ends lost 5 bases at V and 3 bases at J; junction bases unmatched: 3. The CDR3 is made up of 15 amino acids. Germline-derived CDR1 and CDR2 are SGHNT and YENEEA. All donors were healthy HIV-negative adults lacking recent acute infections or vaccinations. Both subsets, CD45RA+ naive and CD45RA-negative memory, were split from the CD4+ cells. Over several immunoSEQ plates, each subset's genomic DNA was distributed in even portions. Only in-frame clones appear in the TCRdb table, and some are missing; sequencing was by immunoSEQ multiplex PCR. Of 2,500,000 or so clones in the sample, 90% to 95% were seen once.

The V and J genes are TRBV11-3 and TRBJ2-3, with TRBD2 matching over 12 bases. This TCR was recovered from a man aged 18 to 29 in good health. The sample comprised naive CD4+ T cells sorted from blood. Subset: CD45RA+ positively selected. The CDR3 DNA reads TGTGCCAGCAGCATCGGGACTAGCGGGACAGATACGCAGTATTTT. Translating it yields CASSIGTSGTDTQYF.